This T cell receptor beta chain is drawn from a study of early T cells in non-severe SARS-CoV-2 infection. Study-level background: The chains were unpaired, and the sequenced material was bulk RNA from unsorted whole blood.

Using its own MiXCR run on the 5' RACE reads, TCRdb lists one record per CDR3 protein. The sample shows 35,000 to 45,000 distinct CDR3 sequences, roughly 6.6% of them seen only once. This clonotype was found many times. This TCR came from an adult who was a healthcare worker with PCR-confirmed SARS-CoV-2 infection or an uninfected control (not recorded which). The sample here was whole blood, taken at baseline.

CDR3 sequence reads: CASSYGLAGGPTGNTQYF. CDR3 DNA: TGTGCCAGCAGCTACGGACTAGCGGGAGGGCCGACCGGCAATACGCAGTATTTT. The V and J genes are TRBV7-2 and TRBJ2-3; TRBD2 matches 15 bases. V lost 4 bases to trimming and J lost 7 bases; unmatched junction nucleotides: 12. CDR3 length equals 18 residues. The germline CDR1 and CDR2 sequences are SGHTA and FQGNSA.